Detailed here is one TCR beta chain. The data originate from a study of blood T cell repertoires in COVID-19. Overall study context: From the United States, Italy and Spain came samples of acute and convalescent COVID-19. T cells, B-cell-depleted T cells, or PBMCs supplied cDNA or gDNA.

In the authors' methods: From reference gene primer amplification, estimates of nucleated cell counts were derived. The data were produced by immunoSEQ multiplex PCR, yet TCRdb's version contains in-frame clones alone and is incomplete. V and J calls and clone size come straight from that table; D and trimming were deduced from the DNA. The data hold about 36,000 clones, with just under 80% observed a single time. This sequence originates from a man aged 55 to 70 with acute or convalescent COVID-19. The specimen sequenced was peripheral blood.

CDR3 nucleotides: TGTGCCAGCAGTTACGAGACTAGCGGGAGTTACGAGCAGTACTTC. Its translation: CASSYETSGSYEQYF. V usage is TRBV6-2 or TRBV6-3 and J usage is TRBJ2-7; 12 bases are shared with TRBD2. CDR3 size: 15 residues. Trimming took 2 bases from V and 4 from J; bases not matched to a gene: 3. The germline V gene encodes CDR1 MNHEY and CDR2 SVGEGT.